Listed below are T cell receptor beta chains from one sample, sequenced in a study of T cell responses to AZD1222 COVID-19 vaccine. Assay: immunoSEQ multiplex PCR; the TCRdb copy retains only in-frame clones and omits some. The data hold roughly 78,000 clones, with nearly 85% observed a single time. The sequencing here drew on peripheral blood, taken on day 0 of AZD1222 vaccination. The receptor source for this set is an adult in good health. The CDR3 runs from the conserved cysteine through the conserved F or W. A D gene is named only where the DNA matches it firmly. Rows give clone size only sometimes, using once, few, many, or a class for an expanded clone.

d_call: TRBD2; clone_size: .; j_call: TRBJ2-1; v_call: TRBV4-2; cdr3_nt: TGTGCCAGCAGCCAGGTCGGCGGGGGGCCCAATGAGCAGTTCTTC; cdr3_aa: CASSQVGGGPNEQFF
d_call: TRBD1; clone_size: .; j_call: TRBJ2-2; v_call: TRBV14; cdr3_nt: TGTGCCAGCAGTGGGGACAGGGGGACCGGGGAGCTGTTTTTT; cdr3_aa: CASSGDRGTGELFF
d_call: .; clone_size: .; j_call: TRBJ1-1; v_call: TRBV5-1; cdr3_nt: TGCGCCAGCAGCTTTAAGGGGGACACTGAAGCTTTCTTT; cdr3_aa: CASSFKGDTEAFF
d_call: .; clone_size: .; j_call: TRBJ2-7; v_call: TRBV6-1; cdr3_nt: TGTGCCAGCAGTGAAACAGGTAAAAGGGAAGAGCAGTACTTC; cdr3_aa: CASSETGKREEQYF
d_call: .; clone_size: .; j_call: TRBJ2-5; v_call: TRBV6-7; cdr3_nt: TGTGCCAGCAGTTCTAGGGGTATGAAGACCCAGTACTTC; cdr3_aa: CASSSRGMKTQYF
d_call: TRBD2; clone_size: .; j_call: TRBJ2-5; v_call: TRBV6-5; cdr3_nt: TGTGCCAGCAGTTACGGACGGGGGGGGACGAAGACCCAGTACTTC; cdr3_aa: CASSYGRGGTKTQYF
d_call: .; clone_size: .; j_call: TRBJ1-2; v_call: TRBV7-8; cdr3_nt: TGTGCCAGCAGCTTACAGGAGAGCTATGGCTACACCTTC; cdr3_aa: CASSLQESYGYTF
d_call: .; clone_size: .; j_call: TRBJ1-5; v_call: TRBV5-4; cdr3_nt: TGTGCCAGCAGCTTGAATCAGCCCCAGCATTTT; cdr3_aa: CASSLNQPQHF
d_call: .; clone_size: .; j_call: TRBJ2-1; v_call: TRBV3-1/TRBV3-2; cdr3_nt: TGTGCCAGCAGCATATTGGGGGGGGCGCGAGGCAATGAGCAGTTCTTC; cdr3_aa: CASSILGGARGNEQFF
d_call: .; clone_size: .; j_call: TRBJ2-1; v_call: TRBV9; cdr3_nt: TGTGCCAGCAGCCCACGGGGGAGCTCCTACAATGAGCAGTTCTTC; cdr3_aa: CASSPRGSSYNEQFF
d_call: .; clone_size: .; j_call: TRBJ1-6; v_call: TRBV19; cdr3_nt: TGTGCCAGTAGTGTCCCGGGGGATGCTAATTCACCCCTCCACTTT; cdr3_aa: CASSVPGDANSPLHF
d_call: TRBD2; clone_size: once; j_call: TRBJ2-3; v_call: TRBV2; cdr3_nt: TGTGCCAGATCTAGCGGGAAGTCAGATACGCAGTATTTT; cdr3_aa: CARSSGKSDTQYF
d_call: TRBD2; clone_size: .; j_call: TRBJ2-2; v_call: TRBV5-1; cdr3_nt: TGCGCCAGCAGCTTGGCGCTAGCGGGGAACACCGGGGAGCTGTTTTTT; cdr3_aa: CASSLALAGNTGELFF
d_call: TRBD1; clone_size: .; j_call: TRBJ2-3; v_call: TRBV19; cdr3_nt: TGTGCCTCAGGACAGGGGGCCCGCCTTAGCACAGATACGCAGTATTTT; cdr3_aa: CASGQGARLSTDTQYF
d_call: TRBD1; clone_size: .; j_call: TRBJ1-5; v_call: TRBV19; cdr3_nt: TGTGCCAGTAGTAGTCCCAGACAGGGACGGAATCAGCCCCAGCATTTT; cdr3_aa: CASSSPRQGRNQPQHF
d_call: .; clone_size: .; j_call: TRBJ2-5; v_call: TRBV9; cdr3_nt: TGTGCCAGCAGCCGGACTCCTCAAGAGACCCAGTACTTC; cdr3_aa: CASSRTPQETQYF
d_call: TRBD1; clone_size: .; j_call: TRBJ1-5; v_call: TRBV11-2; cdr3_nt: TGTGCCAGCAGCTTAGGGACAGGGGGTAATCAGCCCCAGCATTTT; cdr3_aa: CASSLGTGGNQPQHF
d_call: .; clone_size: many; j_call: TRBJ1-5; v_call: TRBV2; cdr3_nt: TGTGCCAGCAGTGTATGGGAGGAGGAAGATCAGCCCCAGCATTTT; cdr3_aa: CASSVWEEEDQPQHF
d_call: .; clone_size: .; j_call: TRBJ2-7; v_call: TRBV4-1; cdr3_nt: TGCGCCAGCAGCCAAGCCCTTGGCGGGACCTACGAGCAGTACTTC; cdr3_aa: CASSQALGGTYEQYF
d_call: .; clone_size: .; j_call: TRBJ1-1; v_call: TRBV3-1/TRBV3-2; cdr3_nt: TGTGCCAGCAGCCAAGAGGGGACTGAAGCTTTCTTT; cdr3_aa: CASSQEGTEAFF
d_call: .; clone_size: once; j_call: TRBJ1-2; v_call: TRBV7-2; cdr3_nt: TGTGCCAGCAGCTTTCCGGGACAAGCCTACACCTTC; cdr3_aa: CASSFPGQAYTF
d_call: TRBD1; clone_size: .; j_call: TRBJ1-4; v_call: TRBV15; cdr3_nt: TGTGCCACCAGCGGATCGACAGGGTCTGTTGAAAAACTGTTTTTT; cdr3_aa: CATSGSTGSVEKLFF
d_call: TRBD2; clone_size: .; j_call: TRBJ2-1; v_call: TRBV5-1; cdr3_nt: TGCGCCAGCAGCGAAAGTCGGTCGGGAGGGCCGGATGAGCAGTTCTTC; cdr3_aa: CASSESRSGGPDEQFF